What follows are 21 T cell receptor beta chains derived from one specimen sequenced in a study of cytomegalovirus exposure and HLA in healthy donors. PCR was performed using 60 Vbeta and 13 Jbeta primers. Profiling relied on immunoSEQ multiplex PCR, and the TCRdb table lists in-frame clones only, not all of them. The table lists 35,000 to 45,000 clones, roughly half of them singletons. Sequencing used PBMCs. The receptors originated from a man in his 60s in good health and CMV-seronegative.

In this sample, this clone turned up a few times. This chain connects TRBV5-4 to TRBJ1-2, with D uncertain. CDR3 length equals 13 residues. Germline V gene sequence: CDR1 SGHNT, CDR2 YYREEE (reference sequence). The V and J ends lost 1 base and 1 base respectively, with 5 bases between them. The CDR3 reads CASSLQYNYGYTF. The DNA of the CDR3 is TGTGCCAGCAGCTTGCAGTATAACTATGGCTACACCTTC.

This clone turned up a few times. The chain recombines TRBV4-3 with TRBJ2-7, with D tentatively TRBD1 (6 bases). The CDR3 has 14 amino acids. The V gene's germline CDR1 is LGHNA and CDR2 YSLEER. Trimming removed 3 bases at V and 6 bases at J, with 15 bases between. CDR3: CASSQGTPATEQYF. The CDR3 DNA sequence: TGCGCCAGCAGCCAGGGGACACCAGCTACCGAGCAGTACTTC.

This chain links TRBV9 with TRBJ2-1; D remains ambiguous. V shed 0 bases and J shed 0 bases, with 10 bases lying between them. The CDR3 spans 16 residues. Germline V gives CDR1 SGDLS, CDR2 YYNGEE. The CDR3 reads CASSVDSLSSYNEQFF. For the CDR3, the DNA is TGTGCCAGCAGCGTAGATAGCTTGAGCTCCTACAATGAGCAGTTCTTC. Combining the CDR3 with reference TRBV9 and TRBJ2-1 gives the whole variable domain DSGVTQTPKHLITATGQRVTLRCSPRSGDLSVYWYQQSLDQGLQFLIQYYNGEERAKGNILERFSAQQFPDLHSELNLSSLELGDSALYFCASSVDSLSSYNEQFFGPGTRLTVL.

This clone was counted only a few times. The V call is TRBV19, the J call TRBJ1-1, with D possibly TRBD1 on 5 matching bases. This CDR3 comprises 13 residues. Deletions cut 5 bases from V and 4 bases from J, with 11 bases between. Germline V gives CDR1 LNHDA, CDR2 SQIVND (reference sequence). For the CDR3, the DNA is TGTGCCAGTAGTCAATCGACAGCCACTGAAGCTTTCTTT. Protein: CASSQSTATEAFF.

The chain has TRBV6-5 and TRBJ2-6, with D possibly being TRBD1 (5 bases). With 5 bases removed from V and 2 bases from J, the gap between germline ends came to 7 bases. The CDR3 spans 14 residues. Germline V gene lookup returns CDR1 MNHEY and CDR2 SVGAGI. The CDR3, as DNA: TGTGCCAGCAGTCAGGGTCCTGGGGCCAACGTCCTGACTTTC. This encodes CASSQGPGANVLTF.

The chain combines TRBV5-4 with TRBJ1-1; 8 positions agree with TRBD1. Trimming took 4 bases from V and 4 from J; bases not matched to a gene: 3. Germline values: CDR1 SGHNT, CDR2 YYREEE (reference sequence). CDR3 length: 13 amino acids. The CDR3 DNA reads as TGTGCCAGCAGCAACGGACAGGGCACTGAAGCTTTCTTT. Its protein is CASSNGQGTEAFF.

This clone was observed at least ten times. The CDR3 loop is CASSYAGLAVYEQYF. The CDR3 DNA is TGTGCCAGCAGTTACGCGGGGCTGGCCGTCTACGAGCAGTACTTC. The J gene is TRBJ2-7, the V gene TRBV6-5; D perhaps matches TRBD2 (6 bases). This CDR3 has 15 residues. Germline CDR1 MNHEY, CDR2 SVGAGI. Trimming took 2 bases from V and 3 from J, leaving 14 bases between them.

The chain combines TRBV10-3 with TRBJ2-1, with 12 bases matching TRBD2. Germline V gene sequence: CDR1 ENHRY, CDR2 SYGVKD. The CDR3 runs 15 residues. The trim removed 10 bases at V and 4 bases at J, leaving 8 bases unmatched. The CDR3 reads CATLKTSGSYNEQFF. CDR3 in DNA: TGTGCCACGCTAAAGACTAGCGGGAGTTACAATGAGCAGTTCTTC.

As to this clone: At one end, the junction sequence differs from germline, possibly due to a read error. CDR3 protein: CATSGEVGRDYEQYF. The DNA for the CDR3 is TGTGCCACCAGCGGAGAAGTCGGGAGGGACTACGAGCAGTACTTC. This chain uses TRBV15 with TRBJ2-7; 8 positions agree with TRBD2. The CDR3 is 15 residues long. Germline-derived CDR1 and CDR2 are LNHNV and YYDKDF (reference sequence).

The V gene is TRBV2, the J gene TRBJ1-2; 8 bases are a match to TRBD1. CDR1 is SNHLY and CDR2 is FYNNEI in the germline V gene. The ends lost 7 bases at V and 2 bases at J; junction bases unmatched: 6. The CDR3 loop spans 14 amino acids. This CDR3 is CASTRQGRNYGYTF. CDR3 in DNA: TGTGCCAGCACCCGACAGGGGAGAAACTATGGCTACACCTTC.

The CDR3 DNA sequence: TGTGCCAGTAGTATAGGGGCCAGTAGCTCCTACAATGAGCAGTTCTTC. This encodes CASSIGASSSYNEQFF. The chain links TRBV19 to TRBJ2-1; the D is unclear. V was clipped by 1 base and J by 0 bases, with 10 bases between them. CDR1 LNHDA and CDR2 SQIVND come from the germline V gene (reference sequence). This CDR3 is 16 amino acids long.

CDR3 sequence (DNA): TGTGCCTGCCCACAGGGGGCGCTTGGAAACACCATATATTTT. Its protein product is CACPQGALGNTIYF. The gene calls are TRBV30 and TRBJ1-3, with 9 positions matching TRBD1. The V segment lost 6 bases and the J segment 3 bases; nucleotides outside the gene matches: 6. The length of the CDR3 is 14 residues. Looked up from germline, CDR1 is GTSNPN and CDR2 is SVGIG (reference sequence).

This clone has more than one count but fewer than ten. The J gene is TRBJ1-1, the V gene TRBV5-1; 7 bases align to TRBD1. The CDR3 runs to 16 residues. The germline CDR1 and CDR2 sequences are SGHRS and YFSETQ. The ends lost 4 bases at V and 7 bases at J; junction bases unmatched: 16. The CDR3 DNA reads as TGCGCCAGCAGCGCCACCCCTCTCGGACAGGCGGATGAAGCTTTCTTT. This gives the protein CASSATPLGQADEAFF.

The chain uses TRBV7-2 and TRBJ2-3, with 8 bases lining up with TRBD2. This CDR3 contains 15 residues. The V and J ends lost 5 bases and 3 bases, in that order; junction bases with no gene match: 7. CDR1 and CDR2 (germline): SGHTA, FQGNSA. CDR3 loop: CASSLLAAGTDTQYF. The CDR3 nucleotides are TGTGCCAGCAGCCTACTAGCGGCCGGGACAGATACGCAGTATTTT.

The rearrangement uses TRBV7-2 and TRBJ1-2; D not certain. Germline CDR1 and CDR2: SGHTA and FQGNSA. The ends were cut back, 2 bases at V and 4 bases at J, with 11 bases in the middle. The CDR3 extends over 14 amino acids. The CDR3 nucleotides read TGTGCCAGCAGCTTAAGTCGCGGCATCTATGGCTACACCTTC. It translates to CASSLSRGIYGYTF.

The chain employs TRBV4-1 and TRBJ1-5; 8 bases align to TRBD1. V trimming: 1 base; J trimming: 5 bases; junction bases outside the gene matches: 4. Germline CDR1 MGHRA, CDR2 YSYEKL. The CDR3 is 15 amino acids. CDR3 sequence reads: CASSQVDRGDQPQHF. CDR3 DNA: TGCGCCAGCAGCCAAGTTGACAGGGGCGATCAGCCCCAGCATTTT.

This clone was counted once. DNA of the CDR3: TGTGCCAGCTCACTACAGGGGGCGATGAACACCGGGGAGCTGTTTTTT. Translation: CASSLQGAMNTGELFF. The chain is built from TRBV18 and TRBJ2-2, with 9 nucleotides matching TRBD1. Trimming took 4 bases from V and 1 from J; bases not matched to a gene: 4. CDR3 length equals 16 residues. CDR1 KGHSH and CDR2 LQKENI come from the germline V gene.

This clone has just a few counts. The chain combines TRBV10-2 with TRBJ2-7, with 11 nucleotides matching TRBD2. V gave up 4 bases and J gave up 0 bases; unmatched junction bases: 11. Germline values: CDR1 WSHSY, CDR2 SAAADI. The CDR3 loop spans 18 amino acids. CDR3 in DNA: TGCGCCAGCAGTGGGAACCCGGGACTAGCGGCAAGCTCCTACGAGCAGTACTTC. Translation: CASSGNPGLAASSYEQYF.

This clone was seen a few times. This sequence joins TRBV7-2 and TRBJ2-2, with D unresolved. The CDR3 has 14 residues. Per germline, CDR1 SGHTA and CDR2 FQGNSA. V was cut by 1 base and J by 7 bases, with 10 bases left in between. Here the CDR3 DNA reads TGTGCCAGCAGCTTAGACCCCTTCGGCGGGGAGCTGTTTTTT. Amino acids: CASSLDPFGGELFF.

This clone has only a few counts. The CDR3 DNA reads TGTGCCAGCACCCATCGGGGCGGGAGGAGGAATGAGCAGTTCTTC. It is translated as CASTHRGGRRNEQFF. The V call is TRBV7-8, the J call TRBJ2-1; 8 bases agree with TRBD2. This CDR3 has 15 amino acids. Germline values: CDR1 SGHVS, CDR2 FQNEAQ. V shed 7 bases and J 7 bases; nucleotides not matched to a gene: 12. The complete variable domain, with remaining parts taken from reference TRBV7-8 and TRBJ2-1, reads GAGVSQSPRYKVAKRGQDVALRCDPISGHVSLFWYQQALGQGPEFLTYFQNEAQLDKSGLPSDRFFAERPEGSVSTLKIQRTQQEDSAVYLCASTHRGGRRNEQFFGPGTRLTVL.

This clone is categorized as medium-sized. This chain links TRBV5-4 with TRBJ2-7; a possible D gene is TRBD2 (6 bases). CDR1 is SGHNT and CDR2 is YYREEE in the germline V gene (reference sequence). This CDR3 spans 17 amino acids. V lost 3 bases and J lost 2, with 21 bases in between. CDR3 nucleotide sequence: TGTGCCAGCAGCTCACATTTTGGCGGGACCCACCCCTACGAGCAGTACTTC. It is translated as CASSSHFGGTHPYEQYF.